This T cell receptor (beta chain) was recovered during a study of neurological immune-mediated disorders. For the study at large: The approximately 34 multiple sclerosis patients comprised approximately 30 relapsing-remitting and 3 secondary progressive cases.

TCRdb ran MiXCR on the 5' RACE reads and lists one entry per CDR3 protein. The sample carries 40,000 to 60,000 distinct CDR3 sequences, 3% to 4% recorded once. The CDR3 is 16 residues long. V was cut by 1 base and J by 1 base, with 12 bases left in between. In germline, CDR1 is LGHDT, CDR2 YNNKEL (reference sequence). Findings of the study overall: Phylogenetic grouping assigned the repertoires of 18 of 34 multiple sclerosis patients to one related-CDR3 cluster, which constitutes a possible signature.

This clonotype was seen repeatedly, ten times or more. As yet, its antigen is unknown. The sequenced material came from PBMCs. The genes are TRBV3-1 and TRBJ2-3; D remains unclear. This clonotype was sampled from a man aged 40-50 years with multiple sclerosis. The CDR3 region has the DNA TGTGCCAGCAGCCAAGGCGACTTCCTAGGCACAGATACGCAGTATTTT. Its protein is CASSQGDFLGTDTQYF.